Below, 8 T cell receptor beta chains from the same sample are listed, as sequenced in a study of early T cells in non-severe SARS-CoV-2 infection. TCRdb re-analysed the 5' RACE reads in MiXCR, keeping a single row per CDR3 protein. The sample yields approximately 76,000 distinct CDR3 sequences, approximately 13% seen once. The material sequenced was whole blood. These receptors came from an adult who was a healthcare worker with PCR-confirmed SARS-CoV-2 infection or an uninfected control (not recorded which).

This clonotype was seen ten or more times. The chain combines TRBV7-9 with TRBJ2-7, with 10 bases identical to TRBD2. Unmatched junction bases numbered 7, after V lost 5 bases and J lost 3 bases. The CDR3 has 15 residues. The germline CDR1 and CDR2 sequences are SEHNR and FQNEAQ (reference sequence). CDR3 DNA sequence: TGTGCCAGCAGCACCCGGACTAGCGGAATCTACGAGCAGTACTTC. This sequence encodes CASSTRTSGIYEQYF.

This clonotype appeared many times. The chain carries TRBV12-5 and TRBJ1-2; 8 bases map to TRBD1. The CDR3 is 14 amino acids. The trim removed 2 bases at V and 5 bases at J, leaving 4 bases unmatched. In germline, CDR1 is LGHNT, CDR2 FRNRAP. The CDR3 loop is CASGLQGAEYGYTF. The CDR3 DNA follows: TGTGCTAGTGGTTTGCAGGGGGCAGAATATGGCTACACCTTC. The full variable domain, with the rest looked up from reference TRBV12-5 and TRBJ1-2, is DARVTQTPRHKVTEMGQEVTMRCQPILGHNTVFWYRQTMMQGLELLAYFRNRAPLDDSGMPKDRFSAEMPDATLATLKIQPSEPRDSAVYFCASGLQGAEYGYTFGSGTRLTVV.

This clonotype was seen ten or more times. The rearrangement uses TRBV4-2 and TRBJ2-7, with D possibly TRBD1 on 6 matching bases. V lost 0 bases and J lost 1, with 10 bases in between. There are 15 residues in the CDR3. Germline V gene sequence: CDR1 LGHNA, CDR2 YNFKEQ. CDR3: CASSQEWGLSYEQYF. Here the CDR3 DNA reads TGTGCCAGCAGCCAAGAGTGGGGGCTTTCCTACGAGCAGTACTTC.

The genes are TRBV28 and TRBJ2-7, with D possibly TRBD2 on 5 matching bases. V was cut by 6 bases and J by 5 bases, with 17 bases left in between. The CDR3 spans 14 residues. The V gene's germline CDR1 is MDHEN and CDR2 SYDVKM. The CDR3 DNA is TGTGCCAGCAGCTGGCGGCTGGGAGTTAACGAGCAGTACTTC. Translated: CASSWRLGVNEQYF.

This clonotype was found a few times. The V gene is TRBV6-1, the J gene TRBJ2-7, with D possibly TRBD1 on 6 matching bases. CDR1 is MNHNS and CDR2 is SASEGT in the germline V gene. The CDR3 is made up of 14 amino acids. V was cut by 5 bases and J by 3 bases, with 14 bases left in between. The CDR3 region has the DNA TGTGCCAGCAGTTTACAGGGCGGAGGCTACGAGCAGTACTTC. This translates into CASSLQGGGYEQYF.

This chain links TRBV10-3 with TRBJ2-1; 7 nucleotides match TRBD1. The CDR3 is 14 residues long. The junction had 5 bases not matched to a gene; V was cut back by 5 bases and J by 4 bases. Germline CDR1 reads ENHRY; CDR2 reads SYGVKD. The CDR3 DNA follows: TGTGCCATCAGTACGGGACAGCAATACAATGAGCAGTTCTTC. It encodes CAISTGQQYNEQFF.

The table lists this clonotype with a few counts. The rearrangement joins TRBV10-3 to TRBJ2-7; the D gene is possibly TRBD1 (6 bases). Trimming removed 3 bases from V and 5 bases from J, with 17 bases in between. Germline CDR1 ENHRY, CDR2 SYGVKD. This CDR3 is built from 15 residues. CDR3 residues: CAISDPTGTKDEQYF. The CDR3 region has the DNA TGTGCCATCAGTGACCCTACCGGGACAAAGGACGAGCAGTACTTC.

There are many counts of this clonotype. This rearrangement joins TRBV7-6 to TRBJ2-3; D call uncertain. This CDR3 is built from 11 residues. Trimming cost V 3 bases and J 5 bases, with 3 bases left between them. Per the germline V gene, CDR1 is SGHVS and CDR2 is FNYEAQ. CDR3 coding DNA: TGTGCCAGCAGCTTGGAAGATACGCAGTATTTT. This gives the protein CASSLEDTQYF.